This T cell receptor beta chain was captured by sequencing in a study of T cells after yellow fever vaccination (dated by TCRdb to the late 2010s). About the full investigation: The SMART-Seq v4 Ultra Low Input RNA kit was used to prepare libraries from fractions with low cell numbers. Blood was drawn at multiple timepoints before and after primary and secondary immunization, with bulk PBMC replicates and cell subsets isolated. Bulk TCR alpha and beta repertoires were sequenced longitudinally to track T-cell clones before and after primary and booster YFV17D yellow fever vaccination. Two healthy male donors made up the cohort, one aged 18 to 30 years and the other aged 30 to 40 years.

V is cut by 1 base and J by 7 bases, and the space between the germline ends is 8 bases. CDR1 is given as PRHDT and CDR2 as FYEKMQ, both from the germline V gene (reference sequence). There are 12 amino acids in the CDR3, from cysteine to phenylalanine inclusive. Of the read, only the CDR3 DNA is kept; its 36 bases are in frame from base 1. This clonotype came up a few times. Its antigen target is currently unknown. No much larger clone is present one base from it, and per-base qualities are unavailable. The full study reports these points: Because abundant contaminating clonotypes from the bulk population could be contained in FACS-sorted repertoires, computational filtering was required. After the booster, most clones that had expanded after primary vaccination were detected again (approximately 95% of CD4 and roughly 86% of CD8), suggesting broad maintenance of memory. Because the study included only two donors, the extent to which the findings can be generalized is limited. A small share of clonotypes was detected in both CD4 and CD8 compartments, with the overlap likely arising from convergent recombination. The secondary T-cell response was found to be weaker but faster than the primary response, with a peak reached on day 5 rather than on day 15.

TCR cDNA was synthesized by 5'RACE template switching, through which a universal primer site and unique molecular identifiers were introduced. Priming for cDNA synthesis came from both the TCR alpha and TCR beta constant segments. Libraries were amplified in two PCR steps, with sample barcodes and sequencing adapters added in the second step. Libraries were sequenced on Illumina HiSeq 2500 (2x100 bp) or NovaSeq (2x150 bp). From the authors' description of their analysis: MIGEC was used to demultiplex reads and collapse the reads into UMI consensus sequences, and MiXCR was used for V(D)J alignment. Using edgeR on replicate PBMC samples, clonotypes were called vaccine-responding if FDR was below 0.01 and the log2 fold change was above 5 up to day 15. Each bulk clonotype was labeled CD4 or CD8 based on which sequenced repertoire, CD4 or CD8, contained the clonotype at higher abundance. Starting from the raw public reads, TCRdb applied fastp trimming at Q25, assembled clones with MiXCR and retained in-frame beta chains. Each entry merges the rows of one CDR3 protein and shows their most common DNA and genes. The V and J calls come from TCRdb's annotation, not from the publication. Counted in this sample were around 350,000 distinct CDR3 sequences; about 6% of them appeared once. Clones ranked in the top ten supply 15% of the sample.

This specimen's treatment or condition label, per the study, means: live attenuated yellow fever vaccine strain. Two biological replicates of bulk PBMCs were collected at each blood-draw timepoint. PBMCs were isolated from peripheral blood using a standard Ficoll-Paque protocol. RNA was extracted with TriZol from bulk PBMCs, CD4 and CD8 fractions, and dextramer-positive and dextramer-negative fractions. Here the chain combines TRBV13 and TRBJ2-7, with the D gene call left open. This TCR was recovered from a young man who received the YFV17D yellow fever vaccine. Specimen: PBMCs, collected 5 days after the yellow fever booster vaccination. Here the CDR3 is given as CASSLDGWEQYF. Read as DNA, the sequence is TGTGCCAGCAGCTTAGACGGGTGGGAGCAGTACTTC. Reference TRBV13 and TRBJ2-7 proteins supply the regions before and after the CDR3; the full variable domain is: AAGVIQSPRHLIKEKRETATLKCYPIPRHDTVYWYQQGPGQDPQFLISFYEKMQSDKGSIPDRFSAQQFSDYHSELNMSSLELGDSALYFCASSLDGWEQYFGPGTRLTVT.